This is a list of T cell receptor beta chains from one sample in a study of metastatic and nonmetastatic thyroid tumors. TCRdb redid the clone calls on the PCR reads using MiXCR. The repertoire holds roughly 5,200 clones, with roughly 30% as singletons. Sequences were obtained from adjacent normal tissue. Receptor source: a female donor with papillary thyroid cancer or a benign thyroid nodule (not recorded which). Some clones in this sample may be carry-over from other donors' samples. Each CDR3 is given with its conserved first and last residue. D genes are given only for firm matches. Clone size is shown for a subset of rows, as once, few, many or a class of expanded clone.

clone size: .
D gene: .
J gene: TRBJ2-3
V gene: TRBV7-6
CDR3 DNA: TGTGCCAGCAGTATGGCGGAGGGGCGGTCAGATACGCAGTATTTT
CDR3 protein: CASSMAEGRSDTQYF

clone size: medium-sized
D gene: TRBD1
J gene: TRBJ2-2
V gene: TRBV9
CDR3 DNA: TGTGCCAGCAGCGGCCGACAGGGAACCGGGGAGCTGTTTTTT
CDR3 protein: CASSGRQGTGELFF

clone size: many
D gene: TRBD1
J gene: TRBJ1-2
V gene: TRBV19
CDR3 DNA: TGTGCCAGTAGTATAGACAGGGGGGATCGCTATGGCTACACCTTC
CDR3 protein: CASSIDRGDRYGYTF

clone size: .
D gene: .
J gene: TRBJ2-6
V gene: TRBV7-3
CDR3 DNA: TGTGCCAGCAGTCGCGGGACACTCTCTGGGGCCAACGTCCTGACTTTC
CDR3 protein: CASSRGTLSGANVLTF

clone size: .
D gene: .
J gene: TRBJ2-7
V gene: TRBV5-1
CDR3 DNA: TGCGCCAGCAGCGAGGGAAGCTCCTACGAGCAGTACTTC
CDR3 protein: CASSEGSSYEQYF

clone size: .
D gene: TRBD1
J gene: TRBJ1-2
V gene: TRBV28
CDR3 DNA: TGTGCCAGCCTAAACAGGGGAGGTTGGTTGTATGGCTACACCTTC
CDR3 protein: CASLNRGGWLYGYTF

clone size: .
D gene: .
J gene: TRBJ2-1
V gene: TRBV2
CDR3 DNA: TGTGCCAGCAGTGAAGAAGCCCGAAGCAATGAGCAGTTCTTC
CDR3 protein: CASSEEARSNEQFF

clone size: .
D gene: TRBD1
J gene: TRBJ1-5
V gene: TRBV6-1
CDR3 DNA: TGTGCCAGCCGCGGACAGGGGGCGAGCAATCAGCCCCAGCATTTT
CDR3 protein: CASRGQGASNQPQHF

clone size: .
D gene: TRBD2
J gene: TRBJ2-2
V gene: TRBV2
CDR3 DNA: TGTGCCAGCAGAATTGGACTAGCGGGGGGGCGGAACACCTGGGAGCTGTTTTTT
CDR3 protein: CASRIGLAGGRNTWELFF

clone size: .
D gene: .
J gene: TRBJ2-7
V gene: TRBV5-1
CDR3 DNA: TGCGCCAGCAGCTTGGGACAGAGCTCCTACGAGCAGTACTTC
CDR3 protein: CASSLGQSSYEQYF

clone size: few
D gene: TRBD2
J gene: TRBJ2-1
V gene: TRBV6-1
CDR3 DNA: TGTGCCAGCAGTGTGGGGAGGGCGAACCCTAATGAGCAGTTCTTC
CDR3 protein: CASSVGRANPNEQFF

clone size: .
D gene: .
J gene: TRBJ2-2
V gene: TRBV6-1
CDR3 DNA: TGTGCCAGCATAAGGGGAGTTACTACCCAAGGGGAGCTGTTTTTT
CDR3 protein: CASIRGVTTQGELFF

clone size: .
D gene: .
J gene: TRBJ2-1
V gene: TRBV11-2
CDR3 DNA: TGTGCCAGCAGCGTTTCTTACTCGGGGAATGAGCAGTTCTTC
CDR3 protein: CASSVSYSGNEQFF

clone size: .
D gene: TRBD2
J gene: TRBJ2-1
V gene: TRBV5-1
CDR3 DNA: TGCGCCAGCAGCTCCTTGGGGACTAGCGGGAGGAGAAATGAGCAGTTCTTC
CDR3 protein: CASSSLGTSGRRNEQFF

clone size: .
D gene: .
J gene: TRBJ1-5
V gene: TRBV20-1
CDR3 DNA: TGCAGTGCTAGGACAGGCCTCCAGCCCCAGCATTTT
CDR3 protein: CSARTGLQPQHF

clone size: .
D gene: TRBD1
J gene: TRBJ2-2
V gene: TRBV7-2
CDR3 DNA: TGTGCCAGCAGACGACAGGGAGACACCGGTGAGCTGTTTTTT
CDR3 protein: CASRRQGDTGELFF

clone size: .
D gene: TRBD1
J gene: TRBJ2-7
V gene: TRBV3-1
CDR3 DNA: TGTGCCAGCAGCCAAATGCTAATCGGACAGGGGCAAGCCTACGAGCAGTACTTC
CDR3 protein: CASSQMLIGQGQAYEQYF

clone size: .
D gene: TRBD2
J gene: TRBJ2-1
V gene: TRBV11-2
CDR3 DNA: TGTGCCAGCAGCCGATCAGCTAGCGGGAGCTGGAATGAGCAGTTCTTC
CDR3 protein: CASSRSASGSWNEQFF

clone size: many
D gene: .
J gene: TRBJ2-1
V gene: TRBV5-1
CDR3 DNA: TGCGCCAGCAGCTTGAATTTGGGGGGCTCCTACAATGAGCAGTTCTTC
CDR3 protein: CASSLNLGGSYNEQFF

clone size: .
D gene: .
J gene: TRBJ1-2
V gene: TRBV28
CDR3 DNA: TGTGCCAGCAGTTTACGCAGGGACTATAACTATGGCTACACCTTC
CDR3 protein: CASSLRRDYNYGYTF

clone size: many
D gene: .
J gene: TRBJ1-2
V gene: TRBV2
CDR3 DNA: TGTGCCAGCAGTGAGGGGGGTAAAACGGGCTACACCTTC
CDR3 protein: CASSEGGKTGYTF

clone size: .
D gene: .
J gene: TRBJ2-3
V gene: TRBV18
CDR3 DNA: TGTGCCAGCTCACCACACAGCACAGATACGCAGTATTTT
CDR3 protein: CASSPHSTDTQYF

clone size: many
D gene: .
J gene: TRBJ2-3
V gene: TRBV2
CDR3 DNA: TGTGCCAGCAGCCTACTAGCTAGTAGCACAGATACGCAGTATTTT
CDR3 protein: CASSLLASSTDTQYF

clone size: .
D gene: TRBD2
J gene: TRBJ2-2
V gene: TRBV20-1
CDR3 DNA: TGCAGTGCTAGATCTTGGCGGGGGGTAGCCGGGGAGCTGTTTTTT
CDR3 protein: CSARSWRGVAGELFF

clone size: many
D gene: .
J gene: TRBJ2-3
V gene: TRBV20-1
CDR3 DNA: TGCAGTGCCGTGTCTGCCTCCGGCACAGATACGCAGTATTTT
CDR3 protein: CSAVSASGTDTQYF

clone size: medium-sized
D gene: TRBD1
J gene: TRBJ2-5
V gene: TRBV20-1
CDR3 DNA: TGCAGTGCTAACAGACAGGGTGAGACCCAGTACTTC
CDR3 protein: CSANRQGETQYF

clone size: .
D gene: .
J gene: TRBJ2-7
V gene: TRBV7-9
CDR3 DNA: TGTGCCAGCACCAGTTGGGAAGACGAGCAGTACTTC
CDR3 protein: CASTSWEDEQYF

clone size: medium-sized
D gene: .
J gene: TRBJ1-1
V gene: TRBV6-6
CDR3 DNA: TGTGCCAGCAGTTATATGAATCGGGAGGGAGCTTTCTTT
CDR3 protein: CASSYMNREGAFF

clone size: .
D gene: .
J gene: TRBJ1-1
V gene: TRBV20-1
CDR3 DNA: TGCAGTGCTAGGGATCTTTTCGGGCCGACCTACCAGACTGAAGCTTTCTTT
CDR3 protein: CSARDLFGPTYQTEAFF

clone size: medium-sized
D gene: .
J gene: TRBJ2-3
V gene: TRBV28
CDR3 DNA: TGTGCCAGCACCGCGTTCCTCAACACCTACGGAGGCCCTCCGACCGGTACGCAGTATTTT
CDR3 protein: CASTAFLNTYGGPPTGTQYF

clone size: .
D gene: .
J gene: TRBJ2-7
V gene: TRBV10-3
CDR3 DNA: TGTGCCATCAGTGAGTCGACTCAAGGTTCCGAGCAGTACTTC
CDR3 protein: CAISESTQGSEQYF